These T cell receptor beta chains were read from a single sample in a study of T cell responses to AZD1222 COVID-19 vaccine. Some clones are missing from TCRdb's copy, which holds only in-frame ones; the method was immunoSEQ multiplex PCR. The repertoire holds 25,000 to 35,000 clones, with around 80% as singletons. Sequences were derived from peripheral blood, sampled on day 0 of AZD1222 vaccination. The receptors here all came from an adult in good health. Both conserved end residues are part of each CDR3. The D gene is left open where the match is weak. Only part of the rows carry a size: once, few, many, or a class if the clone is expanded.

D gene	V gene	clone size	J gene	CDR3 DNA	CDR3 protein
.	TRBV7-2	.	TRBJ1-2	TGTGCCAGCAGCTTAAGGCGCGGGGGCGTATTCTATGGCTACACCTTC	CASSLRRGGVFYGYTF
.	TRBV5-1	.	TRBJ1-6	TGCGCCAGCAGCCAGTGGGGAGCATCACCCCTCCACTTT	CASSQWGASPLHF
TRBD1	TRBV5-8	.	TRBJ2-2	TGTGCCAGCAGCTTGGGGACAGGGGTGACCGGGGAGCTGTTTTTT	CASSLGTGVTGELFF
.	TRBV24-1	.	TRBJ2-3	TGTGCCACCAGCCAGGGGTCAGATACGCAGTATTTT	CATSQGSDTQYF
.	TRBV7-7	.	TRBJ2-7	TGTGCCAGCAGCTTAGGGGCTGGAGACGAGCAGTACTTC	CASSLGAGDEQYF
.	TRBV6-5	.	TRBJ1-2	TGTGCCAGCAGCCCCGGAGGCAGTCCTGGCTACACCTTC	CASSPGGSPGYTF
.	TRBV19	.	TRBJ1-5	TGTGCCAGTACCCCCCTGCTCGACAGGACTGGGCCCCAGCATTTT	CASTPLLDRTGPQHF
TRBD2	TRBV5-4	few	TRBJ2-3	TGTGCCAGCAGCTTCCCTAGCGGGGGGACACTTAATACGCAGTATTTT	CASSFPSGGTLNTQYF
.	TRBV7-9	few	TRBJ1-3	TGTGCCAGCAGCGAAGGTGCCCCCCCGTACACCATATATTTT	CASSEGAPPYTIYF
TRBD1	TRBV10-3	.	TRBJ2-1	TGTGCCATCAGTGAAGGACAGGGGGTTGGTAGCAATGAGCAGTTCTTC	CAISEGQGVGSNEQFF
.	TRBV24-1	.	TRBJ2-1	TGTGCCACCAGTGACTCGGACACCTTTGGTGAGCAGTTCTTC	CATSDSDTFGEQFF
TRBD1	TRBV6-6	.	TRBJ1-2	TGTGCCAGCAGTCACGGACAGGGAGACTATGGCTACACCTTC	CASSHGQGDYGYTF
.	TRBV5-4	.	TRBJ2-5	TGTGCCAGCAGCTTGGGGGGGAACCAAGAGACCCAGTACTTC	CASSLGGNQETQYF
TRBD2	TRBV9	.	TRBJ2-1	TGTGCCAGCAGCGTACTAGCGGGAGGAACATCCTACAATGAGCAGTTCTTC	CASSVLAGGTSYNEQFF
.	TRBV12-3/TRBV12-4	.	TRBJ1-4	TGTGCCAGCAGTGACAGTAATGAAAAACTGTTTTTT	CASSDSNEKLFF
.	TRBV10-2	.	TRBJ2-6	TGCGCCAGCGGGGGGTCTGGGGCCAACGTCCTGACTTTC	CASGGSGANVLTF
.	TRBV5-1	.	TRBJ2-2	TGCGCCAGCTCAAATACGAACACCGGGGAGCTGTTTTTT	CASSNTNTGELFF
.	TRBV7-2	few	TRBJ2-5	TGTGCCAGCAGCCCTGGACAATCAGAGACCCAGTACTTC	CASSPGQSETQYF
.	TRBV6-5	few	TRBJ1-2	TGTGCCAGCAGTCGGGACACCTTCTATGGCTACACCTTC	CASSRDTFYGYTF
TRBD1	TRBV19	.	TRBJ1-5	TGTGCCAGTAGGACCGACAGGGGGCGGAATCAGCCCCAGCATTTT	CASRTDRGRNQPQHF
.	TRBV6-6	.	TRBJ2-1	TGTGCCAGCAGCCGATCGGCCGGGAGATCCTACAATGAGCAGTTCTTC	CASSRSAGRSYNEQFF
TRBD1	TRBV7-9	.	TRBJ1-1	TGTGCCAGCAGCTTTCAGGGGGCGATGAACACTGAAGCTTTCTTT	CASSFQGAMNTEAFF
.	TRBV5-1	once	TRBJ2-3	TGCGCCAGCAGCTTGGGAGATACGCAGTATTTT	CASSLGDTQYF
.	TRBV9	.	TRBJ1-2	TGTGCCAGCAGCGTAGGACAAAGAACCTATGGCTACACCTTC	CASSVGQRTYGYTF
TRBD1	TRBV7-2	.	TRBJ2-4	TGTGCCAGCAGACTGGACAGGGGAAGGGCCAAAAACATTCAGTACTTC	CASRLDRGRAKNIQYF
.	TRBV5-5	.	TRBJ2-1	TGTGCCAGCAGCCTGATGCTAAGTAGAAGCTCCTACAATGAGCAGTTCTTC	CASSLMLSRSSYNEQFF
.	TRBV19	.	TRBJ2-1	TGTGCCAGTAGTATAGGTGGCCTTTACAATGAGCAGTTCTTC	CASSIGGLYNEQFF
.	TRBV6-5	.	TRBJ2-1	TGTGCCAGCATCAATCGGGGTATGAGTGGCGATGAGCAGTTCTTC	CASINRGMSGDEQFF